This entry concerns a single TCR beta chain. The antigen is not known. The data are from a study of early T cells in non-severe SARS-CoV-2 infection. At the level of the study: Unsorted whole blood bulk RNA was sequenced, with unpaired chains. Study results and limitations: Matching with VDJdb favored anti-spike CD8 responses (missing private and CD4 specificities).

Separate cDNA molecules each had unique molecular identifiers attached to them. TCRdb analysed the 5' RACE reads with MiXCR anew, one entry per CDR3 protein. The top ten clones hold around 9.6% of a sample with roughly 51,000 distinct CDR3 sequences, roughly 11% of them seen once. This CDR3 spans 14 amino acids. The J segment lost 6 bases and the V segment lost 4 bases, leaving 5 bases of the junction unmatched. The TCR sequence derives from an adult who was a healthcare worker with PCR-confirmed SARS-CoV-2 infection or an uninfected control (not recorded which). This sequence joins TRBV12-3 or TRBV12-4 and TRBJ2-2, with 7 bases fitting TRBD1. Input material: whole blood. For the CDR3, the DNA is TGTGCCAGCAGTTCCCGACAGGGCTCCGGGGAGCTGTTTTTT. Its protein product is CASSSRQGSGELFF.